The 32 T cell receptor beta chains in this list originate from one sample, sequenced in a study of shared clonotypes between healthy human individuals. The assay was immunoSEQ multiplex PCR, and TCRdb's table has in-frame clones only and misses some. Altogether a few million clones are present, nearly 97% being singletons, with the ten largest covering approximately 0.13%. Sequences were obtained from naive CD4+ T cells sorted from blood. As for subset: CD45RA+ positively selected. Receptors were obtained from a man aged 18-30 years in good health.

The CDR3 sequence is CASSPQMNYEQYF. CDR3 DNA: TGTGCCAGTAGTCCGCAAATGAACTACGAGCAGTACTTC. The rearrangement links TRBV19 to TRBJ2-7; D remains unclear. The CDR3 spans 13 residues. CDR1 is LNHDA, CDR2 SQIVND, per germline (reference sequence). Between the trimmed V and J ends, which lost 5 bases and 3 bases, there was a span of 11 bases.

This clone has only a few counts. Written as DNA, the CDR3 is TGTGCCAGTAGTATTACTTCATTGGGCGGCCAAGAGACCCAGTACTTC. It specifies CASSITSLGGQETQYF. The chain uses TRBV19 and TRBJ2-5; no clear D gene. Trimming took off 3 bases at V and 1 base at J, with 15 bases between the two ends. Germline V gene data show CDR1 as LNHDA and CDR2 as SQIVND (reference sequence). This CDR3 contains 16 residues.

This chain joins TRBV9 and TRBJ2-7; perhaps TRBD1 as D (7 bases). V was cut by 2 bases and J by 5 bases, with 17 bases left in between. This CDR3 is built from 15 residues. The germline V gene has CDR1 SGDLS and CDR2 YYNGEE. The CDR3 protein is CASSVQGGGLHEQYF. CDR3 coding DNA: TGTGCCAGCAGCGTGCAGGGGGGTGGTCTCCACGAGCAGTACTTC.

This chain joins TRBV29-1 and TRBJ2-7; 9 nucleotides line up with TRBD1. Per the germline V gene, CDR1 is SQVTM and CDR2 is ANQGSEA. This CDR3 region has 16 residues. V trimming: 0 bases; J trimming: 0 bases; junction bases outside the gene matches: 6. The CDR3 sequence: CSVEDWTGAFSYEQYF. DNA for the CDR3: TGCAGCGTTGAAGACTGGACAGGGGCCTTCTCCTACGAGCAGTACTTC.

V usage is TRBV28 and J usage is TRBJ2-3; TRBD2 agrees at 14 bases. The CDR3 totals 16 residues. J was trimmed by 9 bases and V by 3 bases; bases with no gene match: 8. Germline V lookup: CDR1 MDHEN, CDR2 SYDVKM. The CDR3 loop reads CASSLKGLAGVWTQYF. CDR3 nucleotide sequence: TGTGCCAGCAGTTTGAAGGGACTAGCGGGGGTATGGACGCAGTATTTT. Full variable domain (outside the CDR3, taken from reference TRBV28 and TRBJ2-3): DVKVTQSSRYLVKRTGEKVFLECVQDMDHENMFWYRQDPGLGLRLIYFSYDVKMKEKGDIPEGYSVSREKKERFSLILESASTNQTSMYLCASSLKGLAGVWTQYFGPGTRLTVL.

V is TRBV25-1 and J is TRBJ2-2; D is perhaps TRBD2 (6 bases). This CDR3 contains 14 residues. From germline, CDR1 is MGHDK and CDR2 SYGVNS. V lost 3 bases, J lost 4 bases, and 9 bases lay in between. The CDR3 is CASSEEGFTGELFF. In DNA, the CDR3 is TGTGCCAGCAGTGAGGAGGGATTCACCGGGGAGCTGTTTTTT.

The J gene is TRBJ1-2, the V gene TRBV6-1; weak D call: TRBD1 (5 bases). Trimming removed 2 bases from V and 4 bases from J, with 17 bases in between. Germline V gives CDR1 MNHNS, CDR2 SASEGT. The CDR3 runs 16 residues. The CDR3 region is CASSERVGGAGYGYTF. CDR3 sequence (DNA): TGTGCCAGCAGTGAAAGGGTCGGGGGAGCCGGCTATGGCTACACCTTC.

The gene calls are TRBV4-3 and TRBJ2-3; D call uncertain. Germline-derived CDR1 and CDR2 are LGHNA and YSLEER. The V and J ends lost 0 bases and 0 bases respectively, with 7 bases between them. This CDR3 spans 15 amino acids. CDR3 residues: CASSQDPRSTDTQYF. For the CDR3, the DNA is TGCGCCAGCAGCCAAGATCCTAGAAGCACAGATACGCAGTATTTT.

V is TRBV5-8 and J is TRBJ1-6, with TRBD1 as a possible D gene (5 bases). V lost 2 bases and J lost 8, with 20 bases in between. The CDR3 loop spans 17 amino acids. CDR1 is SGHTS, CDR2 YDEGEE, per germline. This CDR3 reads CASSFPLSGTSHSPLHF. In DNA form, the CDR3 reads TGTGCCAGCAGCTTCCCGTTATCCGGGACGTCTCATTCACCCCTCCACTTT.

This chain joins TRBV6-5 and TRBJ2-5, with a tentative D call TRBD2 (6 bases). CDR1 MNHEY and CDR2 SVGAGI come from the germline V gene. The CDR3 extends over 13 amino acids. Trimming shortened V by 7 bases and J by 5 bases, and 14 bases separated the two germline ends. The CDR3 nucleotides are TGTGCCAGCACCGGAGGGGTTGGGGAGACCCAGTACTTC. It yields the protein CASTGGVGETQYF.

Points on this clone: Other DNA sequences in this specimen translate into the identical CDR3. The rearrangement links TRBV18 to TRBJ2-7; TRBD1 matches at 7 bases. CDR1 is KGHSH and CDR2 is LQKENI in the germline V gene. The CDR3 is 14 residues long. J was trimmed by 2 bases and V by 3 bases; bases with no gene match: 4. The CDR3 is CASSPRQGAYEQYF. The CDR3 DNA reads TGTGCCAGCTCACCGAGGCAGGGGGCCTACGAGCAGTACTTC. Complete variable domain (other parts from reference TRBV18 and TRBJ2-7): NAGVMQNPRHLVRRRGQEARLRCSPMKGHSHVYWYRQLPEEGLKFMVYLQKENIIDESGMPKERFSAEFPKEGPSILRIQQVVRGDSAAYFCASSPRQGAYEQYFGPGTRLTVT.

The chain has TRBV21-1 and TRBJ2-3; the table assigns TRBD2, which was not confirmed against the DNA. TRBV21-1 is noted as a pseudogene. The CDR3 totals 16 residues. The CDR3 protein is CASSRGNSGSTNTQYF. The CDR3 DNA is TGTGCCAGCAGCAGAGGTAATAGCGGGAGCACTAATACGCAGTATTTT.

CDR3 amino acids: CASSFGPVGTEAFF. For the CDR3, the DNA is TGTGCCAGCAGTTTCGGACCAGTAGGAACTGAAGCTTTCTTT. The chain is built from TRBV27 and TRBJ1-1; D gene unclear. The CDR3 sequence is 14 residues long. V shed 3 bases and J shed 5 bases, with 13 bases lying between them. Germline V gene data show CDR1 as MNHEY and CDR2 as SMNVEV (reference sequence).

The genes are TRBV7-9 and TRBJ2-2; no clear D gene. The CDR3 contains 11 residues. Germline V CDR1 and CDR2: SEHNR, FQNEAQ (reference sequence). The V end was cut by 6 bases, the J end by 5 bases, with 4 bases between. CDR3 sequence: CASRKTGELFF. CDR3 bases: TGTGCCAGCAGAAAGACCGGGGAGCTGTTTTTT.

The chain carries TRBV5-4 and TRBJ1-4; D gene uncertain. Germline lookup yields CDR1 SGHNT and CDR2 YYREEE (reference sequence). The CDR3 length is 14 residues. V gave up 4 bases and J gave up 7 bases, with 14 bases separating them. The CDR3 is CASSVGGSSEKLFF. The CDR3 DNA sequence: TGTGCCAGCAGCGTGGGAGGCAGTTCTGAAAAACTGTTTTTT.

This chain uses TRBV5-6 with TRBJ2-3; D ambiguous. V shed 0 bases and J shed 2 bases, with 10 bases lying between them. Per the germline V gene, CDR1 is SGHDT and CDR2 is YYEEEE. The CDR3 extends over 15 amino acids. In nucleotides, the CDR3 is TGTGCCAGCAGCTTGGTAGTGGGCCCCACAGATACGCAGTATTTT. It specifies CASSLVVGPTDTQYF. Full variable domain (rest looked up from reference TRBV5-6 and TRBJ2-3): DAGVTQSPTHLIKTRGQQVTLRCSPKSGHDTVSWYQQALGQGPQFIFQYYEEEERQRGNFPDRFSGHQFPNYSSELNVNALLLGDSALYLCASSLVVGPTDTQYFGPGTRLTVL.

On this clone: Other DNA sequences within the sample encode an identical CDR3. The genes are TRBV5-1 and TRBJ1-2, with TRBD1 matching 8 bases. The length of the CDR3 is 14 residues. Losses at the gene ends were 4 bases for V and 2 bases for J; bases not matched to a gene: 4. The germline V gene has CDR1 SGHRS and CDR2 YFSETQ. This chain's CDR3 is CASSQGQGNYGYTF. CDR3 DNA sequence: TGCGCCAGCAGCCAAGGACAGGGAAACTATGGCTACACCTTC.

J is TRBJ1-1 and V is TRBV5-1; TRBD1 agrees at 8 bases. CDR3 length: 17 amino acids. Germline lookup yields CDR1 SGHRS and CDR2 YFSETQ. The ends lost 0 bases at V and 0 bases at J; junction bases unmatched: 7. CDR3 sequence reads: CASSLGPTGAMNTEAFF. CDR3 nucleotide sequence: TGCGCCAGCAGCTTGGGTCCGACAGGGGCGATGAACACTGAAGCTTTCTTT.

The chain is built from TRBV10-3 and TRBJ1-5; D gene unclear. CDR1 and CDR2 (germline): ENHRY, SYGVKD. This CDR3 is built from 15 residues. Trimming pared 2 bases from V and 0 bases from J, leaving 8 bases between. In nucleotides, the CDR3 is TGTGCCATCAGTGAGCAAGGCAGTAGCAATCAGCCCCAGCATTTT. It codes for CAISEQGSSNQPQHF.

CDR3 nucleotide sequence: TGTGCCAGCAGCTTAGCGAGGAGTAGCGCAATCCCCTACGAGCAGTACTTC. This translates into CASSLARSSAIPYEQYF. The chain links TRBV7-2 to TRBJ2-7; D is possibly TRBD2 (5 bases). The CDR3 totals 17 residues. The V end was cut by 0 bases, the J end by 2 bases, with 17 bases between. Germline V gene sequence: CDR1 SGHTA, CDR2 FQGNSA. Variable domain in full (rest from reference TRBV7-2 and TRBJ2-7): GAGVSQSPSNKVTEKGKDVELRCDPISGHTALYWYRQSLGQGLEFLIYFQGNSAPDKSGLPSDRFSAERTGGSVSTLTIQRTQQEDSAVYLCASSLARSSAIPYEQYFGPGTRLTVT.

Only one count was recorded for this clone. The chain combines TRBV6-5 with TRBJ1-5; D not certain. This CDR3 region has 13 residues. V lost 4 bases to trimming and J lost 7 bases, with 11 bases between them. Germline V gene sequence: CDR1 MNHEY, CDR2 SVGAGI. In nucleotides, the CDR3 is TGTGCCAGCAGTTCACATTTTGGACAGCCCCAGCATTTT. It is translated as CASSSHFGQPQHF.

The V and J genes are TRBV11-2 and TRBJ2-7; D might be TRBD1 or TRBD2, each matching 5 bases. In germline, CDR1 is SGHAT, CDR2 FQNNGV. Trimming took 4 bases from V and 2 from J, leaving 12 bases between them. The CDR3 consists of 14 residues. The CDR3 spells CASSSQRGTYEQYF. The CDR3 DNA reads as TGTGCCAGCAGCTCTCAGAGGGGCACCTACGAGCAGTACTTC.

On this clone itself: Other DNA variants within this sample encode the same CDR3. The genes are TRBV6-1 and TRBJ1-1; D gene unclear. Between the trimmed V and J ends, which lost 5 bases and 2 bases, there was a span of 9 bases. CDR3 size: 13 residues. Looked up from germline, CDR1 is MNHNS and CDR2 is SASEGT. The CDR3 sequence is CASSSSGNTEAFF. For the CDR3, the DNA is TGTGCCAGCAGTTCCTCTGGAAACACTGAAGCTTTCTTT.

This chain joins TRBV28 and TRBJ1-2; TRBD1 matches 11 bases. With 6 bases clipped from V and 4 bases from J, the junction kept 13 bases outside the gene matches. CDR1 is MDHEN, CDR2 SYDVKM, per germline. The CDR3 sequence is 17 residues long. CDR3 sequence (DNA): TGTGCCAGCAGCTCCCCGGACAGGGGGCGGCGGGGCTATGGCTACACCTTC. Protein sequence: CASSSPDRGRRGYGYTF.

Concerning this clone itself: The sample carries other DNA sequences with the same CDR3. This rearrangement joins TRBV5-1 to TRBJ1-2, with D possibly TRBD1 on 5 matching bases. V was trimmed by 4 bases and J by 2 bases, leaving 9 bases between them. The CDR3 sequence is 13 residues long. Germline loops: CDR1 SGHRS, CDR2 YFSETQ. CDR3 amino acids: CASSLGPNYGYTF. DNA for the CDR3: TGCGCCAGCAGCCTGGGACCAAACTATGGCTACACCTTC. Looking up the rest from reference TRBV5-1 and TRBJ1-2 gives the full variable domain: KAGVTQTPRYLIKTRGQQVTLSCSPISGHRSVSWYQQTPGQGLQFLFEYFSETQRNKGNFPGRFSGRQFSNSRSEMNVSTLELGDSALYLCASSLGPNYGYTFGSGTRLTVV.

The CDR3 bases are TGTGCCAGTAGTATGGGCCGGGACAGCTCCTACGAGCAGTACTTC. Amino acids: CASSMGRDSSYEQYF. The rearrangement links TRBV19 to TRBJ2-7, with 7 nucleotides matching TRBD1. CDR1 is LNHDA and CDR2 is SQIVND in the germline V gene (reference sequence). The CDR3 is 15 residues long. Trimming took 3 bases from V and 0 from J; bases not matched to a gene: 5.

This chain links TRBV6-1 with TRBJ2-5, with 13 bases fitting TRBD2. Germline loops: CDR1 MNHNS, CDR2 SASEGT. The CDR3 contains 18 residues. V was pared by 4 bases and J by 4 bases, with 12 bases of the junction left unmatched. CDR3 region: CASSGGLAGRGVRETQYF. The CDR3 DNA reads as TGTGCCAGCAGTGGGGGACTAGCGGGACGAGGGGTTCGAGAGACCCAGTACTTC.

This chain connects TRBV4-3 to TRBJ1-1; the D gene is possibly TRBD1 (6 bases). The CDR3 totals 14 residues. V lost 5 bases to trimming and J lost 0 bases, with 10 bases between them. Germline V gives CDR1 LGHNA, CDR2 YSLEER. CDR3 in DNA: TGCGCCAGCAGCTACAGGGTCATGAACACTGAAGCTTTCTTT. Encoded protein: CASSYRVMNTEAFF.

A word on this clone: The sample holds other DNA sequences that translate to the same CDR3. The rearrangement joins TRBV29-1 to TRBJ2-3; 12 bases map to TRBD2. Looked up from germline, CDR1 is SQVTM and CDR2 is ANQGSEA. With V trimmed by 5 bases and J by 3 bases, 3 bases remained unmatched. The CDR3 consists of 14 residues. The CDR3 DNA is TGCAGCGTTCAGACTAGCGGGGGAACAGATACGCAGTATTTT. Protein: CSVQTSGGTDTQYF.

The rearrangement links TRBV7-8 to TRBJ2-7; 10 bases are a match to TRBD1. Germline CDR1 is SGHVS and CDR2 is FQNEAQ. The CDR3 sequence is 15 residues long. With 5 bases clipped from V and 1 base from J, the junction kept 5 bases outside the gene matches. CDR3 sequence: CASSPRDRGSYEQYF. DNA for the CDR3: TGTGCCAGCAGCCCCAGGGACAGGGGTTCCTACGAGCAGTACTTC.

The chain joins TRBV13 to TRBJ1-1; D unclear. The CDR3 has 12 residues. CDR1 and CDR2 from the germline V gene are PRHDT and FYEKMQ (reference sequence). With 4 bases removed from V and 5 bases from J, the gap between germline ends came to 8 bases. The CDR3 loop is CASSSYGTEAFF. DNA for the CDR3: TGTGCCAGCAGCTCCTACGGGACTGAAGCTTTCTTT.

The chain uses TRBV6-5 and TRBJ2-7; 9 bases are shared with TRBD1. CDR3 length: 13 amino acids. V lost 6 bases, J lost 5 bases, and 5 bases stayed unmatched. Germline V gene lookup returns CDR1 MNHEY and CDR2 SVGAGI. The chain's CDR3 is CASSSGTGNEQYF. DNA of the CDR3: TGTGCCAGCAGCTCCGGGACAGGGAACGAGCAGTACTTC.